A selection of T cell receptor beta chains follows, all from one sample in a study of cytomegalovirus exposure and HLA in healthy donors. Clones were sequenced by immunoSEQ multiplex PCR, and TCRdb holds only the in-frame ones, with some missing. The sample has 110,000 or so clones, approximately 79% seen once. Sequencing was performed on PBMCs. Source of these receptors: a man in his fifties in good health and CMV-seropositive. CDR3s leave out the opening cysteine and the closing phenylalanine or tryptophan.

v_call cdr3_aa
TRBV5-1 ASSFSGSRNEQF
TRBV7-9 ASSGVGATEEKLF
TRBV6-1 ASSEDMGRGTYNEQF
TRBV4-1 ASSQTWGGEQY
TRBV7-8 ASSFPGLASEQY
TRBV5-4 ASSSPGYTEAF
TRBV6-5 ASSPTTGRTEAF
TRBV5-6 ASSLVTLNPRNEQF
TRBV5-5 ASSLVRDQETQY
TRBV27 ATLGASYEQY
TRBV5-1 ASSPAGTSGSDEQF
TRBV19 ASRTGDRDSNQPQH
TRBV28 ASSSTTYEQY
TRBV29-1 SVEDGQGGEKLF
TRBV19 ASSHPRRGTEAF
TRBV5-1 ASCRRPADSGDTIY
TRBV5-4 ASSPGGTTDTQY
TRBV19 ASRDPGLAGTDTQY
TRBV10-3 AIRVDTDYEQY
TRBV4-1 ASSPSDRGLETQY
TRBV28 ASSTTLSIAGDTDTQY
TRBV7-9 ASSVSSYGYT
TRBV19 ASKLKQGNTGELF
TRBV14 ASSAQGASYGYT
TRBV5-4 ASSTRTGEKDGYT
TRBV5-1 ASSWGPGQGAYGYT
TRBV6-5 ASSWTSGNYYEQY
TRBV6-1 ASSELDEEGAYTEAF
TRBV10-3 ATRPLSGGFSTDTQY
TRBV5-1 ASSWTGSEYEQY
TRBV7-9 ASSPTGTGYILGYT
TRBV7-9 ASSLVTGHRGGPDTQY
TRBV5-1 ASSPTGTGFSWRSPLH
TRBV2 ASKSTSGGYEQY
TRBV28 ASSSPSATHIVSTDTQY
TRBV4-1 ASSQAGSGNEKLF
TRBV13 ASSLGGTSAQY
TRBV7-9 ASSVSGTGGH
TRBV19 ASKGLAENTGELF
TRBV5-1 ASSPQGAETSTDTQY
TRBV14 ASSQARDIYEQY
TRBV4-1 ASSQAQGGSPLH
TRBV19 ASSIKVLRPATSNYGYT
TRBV11-3 ASSLDRNGGDYTQY
TRBV5-6 ASSFARQGLNEKLF
TRBV6-1 ASSEGYRSPGGYT
TRBV11-2 ASSLSHAEGNEQF
TRBV27 ASSLRLGGNYGYT
TRBV28 ASSTLHIGRGGLATGELF
TRBV4-3 ASSQGRVGTNEKLF
TRBV19 ASIPFDAVNTGELF
TRBV11-2 ASRDRGRGETQY
TRBV12-5 ASGLTGLGPQH
TRBV7-9 ASQKGVYVAF
TRBV6-5 ASSGRSPGSYEQY
TRBV7-8 ASSLPGTGSNQPQH
TRBV10-3 AISESTMNTEAF
TRBV7-9 SSSLDRGSGYNEQF